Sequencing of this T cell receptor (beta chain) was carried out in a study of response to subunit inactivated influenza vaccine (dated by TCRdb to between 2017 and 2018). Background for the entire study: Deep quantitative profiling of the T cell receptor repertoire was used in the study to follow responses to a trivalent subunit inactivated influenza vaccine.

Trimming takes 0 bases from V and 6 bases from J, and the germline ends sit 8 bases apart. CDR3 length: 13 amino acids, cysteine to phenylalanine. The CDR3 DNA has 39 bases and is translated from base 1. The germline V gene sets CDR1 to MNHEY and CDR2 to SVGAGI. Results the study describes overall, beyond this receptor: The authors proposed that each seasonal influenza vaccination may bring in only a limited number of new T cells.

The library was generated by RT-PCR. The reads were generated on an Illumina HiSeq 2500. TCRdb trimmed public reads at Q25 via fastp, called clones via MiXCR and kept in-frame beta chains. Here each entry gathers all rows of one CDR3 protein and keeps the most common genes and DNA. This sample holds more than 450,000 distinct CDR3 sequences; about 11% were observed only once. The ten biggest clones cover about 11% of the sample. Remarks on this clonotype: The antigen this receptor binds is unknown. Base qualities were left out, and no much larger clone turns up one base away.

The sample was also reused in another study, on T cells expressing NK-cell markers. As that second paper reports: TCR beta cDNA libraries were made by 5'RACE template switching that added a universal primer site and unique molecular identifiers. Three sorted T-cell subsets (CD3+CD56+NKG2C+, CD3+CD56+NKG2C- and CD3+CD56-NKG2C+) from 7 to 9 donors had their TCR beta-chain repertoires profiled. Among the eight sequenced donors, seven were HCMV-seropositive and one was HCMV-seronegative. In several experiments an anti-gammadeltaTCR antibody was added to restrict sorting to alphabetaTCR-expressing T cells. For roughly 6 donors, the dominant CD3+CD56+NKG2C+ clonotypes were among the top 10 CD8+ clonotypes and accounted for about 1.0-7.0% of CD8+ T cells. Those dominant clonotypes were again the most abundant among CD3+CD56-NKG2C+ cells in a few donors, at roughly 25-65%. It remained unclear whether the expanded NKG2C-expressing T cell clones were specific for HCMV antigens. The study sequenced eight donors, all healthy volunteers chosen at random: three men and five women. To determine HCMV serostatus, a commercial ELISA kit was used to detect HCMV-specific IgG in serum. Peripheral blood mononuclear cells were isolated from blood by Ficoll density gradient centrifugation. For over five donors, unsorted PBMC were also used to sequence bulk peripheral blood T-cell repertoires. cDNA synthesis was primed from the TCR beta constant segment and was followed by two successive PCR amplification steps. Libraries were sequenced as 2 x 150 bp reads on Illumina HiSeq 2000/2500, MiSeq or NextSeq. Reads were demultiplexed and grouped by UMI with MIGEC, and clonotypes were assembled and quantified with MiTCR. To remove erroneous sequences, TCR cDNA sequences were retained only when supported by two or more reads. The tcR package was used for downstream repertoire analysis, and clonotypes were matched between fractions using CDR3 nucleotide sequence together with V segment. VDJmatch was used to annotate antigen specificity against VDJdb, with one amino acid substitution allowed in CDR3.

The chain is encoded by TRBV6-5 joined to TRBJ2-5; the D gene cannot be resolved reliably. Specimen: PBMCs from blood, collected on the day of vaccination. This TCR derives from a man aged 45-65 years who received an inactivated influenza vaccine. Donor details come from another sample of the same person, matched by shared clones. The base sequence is TGTGCCAGCAGTTACTCCGACATTCAGACCCAGTACTTC. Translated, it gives CASSYSDIQTQYF.